These 5 T cell receptor beta chains originate from one sample sequenced in a study of blood T cell repertoires in COVID-19. Generated by immunoSEQ multiplex PCR, the TCRdb table keeps only in-frame clones and is missing some. The sample yields approximately 250,000 clones, 75% to 85% seen once. The sample comprised peripheral blood. These receptors originate from a human donor in a cohort sampled during active COVID-19.

The chain combines TRBV2 with TRBJ2-2; 8 positions agree with TRBD2. V trimming: 5 bases; J trimming: 4 bases; junction bases outside the gene matches: 12. The germline V gene encodes CDR1 SNHLY and CDR2 FYNNEI. There are 17 residues in the CDR3. Here the CDR3 reads CASSTSGTRRGTGELFF. In DNA, the CDR3 is TGTGCCAGCAGTACCTCCGGGACTAGACGAGGCACCGGGGAGCTGTTTTTT.

The CDR3 loop reads CSVGGTGGSYEQYF. CDR3 DNA: TGCAGCGTGGGAGGGACAGGGGGTTCCTACGAGCAGTACTTC. The chain has TRBV29-1 and TRBJ2-7, with 11 bases fitting TRBD1. V was clipped by 6 bases and J by 1 base; unmatched bases: 5. The CDR3 sequence is 14 residues long. The germline V gene encodes CDR1 SQVTM and CDR2 ANQGSEA.

There are a few counts of this clone. The chain is built from TRBV4-1 and TRBJ2-1; TRBD2 agrees at 8 bases. The V segment lost 0 bases and the J segment 2 bases; nucleotides outside the gene matches: 9. Germline V gene sequence: CDR1 MGHRA, CDR2 YSYEKL. This CDR3 has 18 amino acids. The CDR3 loop reads CASSQEGFPAGAYNEQFF. The CDR3 DNA follows: TGCGCCAGCAGCCAAGAAGGGTTCCCAGCGGGAGCCTACAATGAGCAGTTCTTC.

The chain links TRBV28 to TRBJ2-1; unclear D gene. V dropped 4 bases and J dropped 12 bases, with 10 bases sitting between them. CDR3 length equals 11 residues. Germline V gene data show CDR1 as MDHEN and CDR2 as SYDVKM. CDR3 DNA sequence: TGTGCCAGCAGTTCTGAGGATCGGCAGTTCTTC. This encodes CASSSEDRQFF.

The chain combines TRBV6-5 with TRBJ2-7; TRBD1 matches 10 bases. V shed 4 bases, J shed 3 bases, and the junction held 6 bases outside the gene matches. The CDR3 has 15 residues. CDR1 MNHEY and CDR2 SVGAGI come from the germline V gene. CDR3 residues: CASSSGTGVIYEQYF. CDR3 bases: TGTGCCAGCAGTTCCGGGACAGGGGTTATCTACGAGCAGTACTTC.